These T cell receptor beta chains were read from a single sample in a study of CD8 T cells in Susac syndrome. MiXCR was run by TCRdb on the immunoSEQ multiplex PCR reads, yielding one entry per CDR3 protein. The sample has 150,000 to 200,000 distinct CDR3 sequences, roughly 95% seen once. Sequenced input: CD4+ T cells from PBMCs. The source is a human donor with Susac syndrome. CDR3s include the opening cysteine and the closing phenylalanine or tryptophan. Each record gives: V gene, CDR3 protein.

v_call: TRBV12-3/TRBV12-4; cdr3_aa: CASSHGAGVGYF
v_call: TRBV5-4; cdr3_aa: CASSAGTGQETQYF
v_call: TRBV12-3/TRBV12-4; cdr3_aa: CASRSGTDLSYEQYF
v_call: TRBV5-6; cdr3_aa: CASSPPGQVRTDTQYF
v_call: TRBV29-1; cdr3_aa: CSVDGATFPGETQYF
v_call: TRBV3-1; cdr3_aa: CASSSGPTAWAQYF
v_call: TRBV18; cdr3_aa: CASSPPDQPQHF
v_call: TRBV29-1; cdr3_aa: CSVEGTGPYEQYF
v_call: TRBV12-3/TRBV12-4; cdr3_aa: CASSLATGTGGSEQYF
v_call: TRBV30; cdr3_aa: CAWRPGLAGGRDEQYF
v_call: TRBV5-4; cdr3_aa: CASSGRGIEQFF
v_call: TRBV24-1; cdr3_aa: CATSDSGDTQYF
v_call: TRBV24-1; cdr3_aa: CATGENGELFF
v_call: TRBV7-8; cdr3_aa: CASSARQSTEAFF
v_call: TRBV7-2; cdr3_aa: CASSFSGEDQPQHF
v_call: TRBV9; cdr3_aa: CASSPGGVRNGYTF
v_call: TRBV6-2/TRBV6-3; cdr3_aa: CASLRAGGPHNEQFF
v_call: TRBV28; cdr3_aa: CAVTGTGRVGPQPQHF
v_call: TRBV6-5; cdr3_aa: CASSRHDTEAFF
v_call: TRBV30; cdr3_aa: CAWSGNLPFSSYEQYF
v_call: TRBV12-3/TRBV12-4; cdr3_aa: CASSSRPQWAFF
v_call: TRBV7-8; cdr3_aa: CASSLVSHEQYF
v_call: TRBV20-1; cdr3_aa: CSASPPGPYGYTF
v_call: TRBV9; cdr3_aa: CASSAHRGPPDYTF
v_call: TRBV20-1; cdr3_aa: CSARGGIAGAPSYNEQFF
v_call: TRBV20-1; cdr3_aa: CSARGTSQETQYF
v_call: TRBV6-5; cdr3_aa: CASSYFPGTGVETQYF
v_call: TRBV10-3; cdr3_aa: CAISDREETQYF
v_call: TRBV6-2/TRBV6-3; cdr3_aa: CASSYRLTRRDGSGEQYF
v_call: TRBV7-9; cdr3_aa: CASSPGAGPPNEQFF
v_call: TRBV6-1; cdr3_aa: CASSEARQLYGYTF
v_call: TRBV5-1; cdr3_aa: CASSLSSDVAWIEQFF
v_call: TRBV12-3/TRBV12-4; cdr3_aa: CASSLRGSGGANVLTF
v_call: TRBV29-1; cdr3_aa: CSVRSHAAFF
v_call: TRBV29-1; cdr3_aa: CSALGDRLRGDTQYF
v_call: TRBV4-1; cdr3_aa: CASSQVPSGANVLTF
v_call: TRBV29-1; cdr3_aa: CSVADFRDRGHEQYF
v_call: TRBV18; cdr3_aa: CASSPPGAGGSANTEAFF
v_call: TRBV7-2; cdr3_aa: CASSGSGRVDETQYF
v_call: TRBV3-1; cdr3_aa: CASSQTGDSYNEQFF
v_call: TRBV11-1; cdr3_aa: CASSSRSEGPETQYF
v_call: TRBV11-2; cdr3_aa: CASSPRGGETQYF